The 23 T cell receptor beta chains in this list originate from one sample, sequenced in a study of shared clonotypes between healthy human individuals. Only in-frame clones appear in the TCRdb table, and some are missing; sequencing was by immunoSEQ multiplex PCR. The repertoire has 2 million to 2.5 million clones, just over 90% of them found once; the top ten carry under 0.45%. Sample: naive CD4+ T cells from PBMCs. The subset here: CD45RA+ positively selected. Every receptor here comes from a man between 18 and 29 years old in good health. Some clones in this sample may be carry-over from other donors' samples.

CDR3 sequence reads: CASKGPGGFNQPQHF. In DNA form, the CDR3 reads TGTGCCAGCAAAGGACCAGGAGGCTTCAATCAGCCCCAGCATTTT. The V call is TRBV6-5, the J call TRBJ1-5; no reliable D call. Germline values: CDR1 MNHEY, CDR2 SVGAGI. V was clipped by 7 bases and J by 3 bases, with 16 bases between them. This CDR3 is 15 amino acids long.

This chain uses TRBV19 with TRBJ2-7, with D perhaps matching TRBD2 (6 bases). Germline CDR1 and CDR2: LNHDA and SQIVND (reference sequence). V gave up 8 bases and J gave up 4 bases, with 27 bases separating them. CDR3 length: 17 residues. The CDR3 sequence is CASCNGVSPGAAYEQYF. In DNA, the CDR3 is TGTGCCAGTTGCAACGGGGTCTCCCCGGGAGCTGCGTACGAGCAGTACTTC.

The V gene is TRBV27, the J gene TRBJ2-7; 7 positions match TRBD1. CDR3 length: 17 amino acids. Looked up from germline, CDR1 is MNHEY and CDR2 is SMNVEV (reference sequence). V lost 6 bases and J lost 1; bases outside the gene matches: 15. The CDR3 protein is CASSHTQTGPNSYEQYF. Written as DNA, the CDR3 is TGTGCCAGCAGCCATACCCAGACAGGGCCTAATTCCTACGAGCAGTACTTC.

This chain links TRBV5-1 with TRBJ1-4, with a possible D match to TRBD1 (6 bases). Trimming took off 7 bases at V and 1 base at J, with 8 bases between the two ends. This CDR3 has 13 amino acids. Germline V lookup: CDR1 SGHRS, CDR2 YFSETQ. CDR3 sequence reads: CASSRGTNEKLFF. CDR3 bases: TGCGCCAGCTCCAGGGGAACTAATGAAAAACTGTTTTTT.

V gene TRBV30 combines with J gene TRBJ1-2; 8 bases fit TRBD1. With 0 bases clipped from V and 7 bases from J, the junction kept 7 bases outside the gene matches. CDR3 length equals 14 residues. Germline assignment: CDR1 GTSNPN and CDR2 SVGIG (reference sequence). CDR3 amino acids: CAWSVGQGAGGYTF. The CDR3 region has the DNA TGTGCCTGGAGTGTAGGGCAGGGGGCGGGTGGCTACACCTTC.

The chain couples TRBV2 to TRBJ2-1; no clear D. Germline CDR1 SNHLY, CDR2 FYNNEI. V shed 7 bases and J shed 0 bases, with 10 bases lying between them. This CDR3 contains 14 residues. The CDR3 nucleotides read TGTGCCAGCAATTTCCGTAACTCCTACAATGAGCAGTTCTTC. Translating it yields CASNFRNSYNEQFF.

This chain connects TRBV6-1 to TRBJ1-4; 10 nucleotides agree with TRBD1. CDR1 and CDR2 from the germline V gene are MNHNS and SASEGT. The CDR3 is made up of 15 amino acids. V lost 1 base to trimming and J lost 7 bases; unmatched junction nucleotides: 3. In DNA form, the CDR3 reads TGTGCCAGCAGTGAAGGGGACAGGGGTGGTGAAAAACTGTTTTTT. It is translated as CASSEGDRGGEKLFF.

This chain links TRBV18 with TRBJ1-1; 9 nucleotides match TRBD1. The germline CDR1 and CDR2 sequences are KGHSH and LQKENI. The ends lost 6 bases at V and 3 bases at J; junction bases unmatched: 14. The CDR3 runs to 17 residues. This CDR3 is CASSPLGQGRLDTEAFF. For the CDR3, the DNA is TGTGCCAGCTCGCCCCTGGGACAGGGACGCTTGGACACTGAAGCTTTCTTT.

This chain uses TRBV7-2 with TRBJ1-1; D is perhaps TRBD1 (6 bases). V lost 5 bases, J lost 5 bases, and 18 bases lay in between. The CDR3 sequence is 15 residues long. Germline-derived CDR1 and CDR2 are SGHTA and FQGNSA. CDR3 DNA sequence: TGTGCCAGCAGCCCCACGTCAGGGGCGCCAACTGAAGCTTTCTTT. Its translation is CASSPTSGAPTEAFF.

This chain joins TRBV18 and TRBJ2-7, with D unclear. V lost 4 bases and J lost 5, with 9 bases in between. This CDR3 has 12 amino acids. Germline assignment: CDR1 KGHSH and CDR2 LQKENI. CDR3 residues: CASSLVRDEQYF. CDR3 in DNA: TGTGCCAGCTCACTGGTTAGGGACGAGCAGTACTTC.

This clone was observed a single time. This CDR3 reads CASSQNTGLGTIQYF. The CDR3 DNA sequence: TGCGCCAGCAGCCAAAATACGGGACTAGGGACCATTCAGTACTTC. The chain uses TRBV4-1 and TRBJ2-4; 8 positions match TRBD2. Germline-derived CDR1 and CDR2 are MGHRA and YSYEKL. This CDR3 is 15 amino acids long. The ends lost 2 bases at V and 9 bases at J; junction bases unmatched: 9.

The chain employs TRBV2 and TRBJ2-3; TRBD2 aligns across 9 bases. Looked up from germline, CDR1 is SNHLY and CDR2 is FYNNEI. The CDR3 spans 15 residues. J lost 3 bases, V lost 5 bases, and 6 bases had no gene match. CDR3 in DNA: TGTGCCAGCAGTTTAGCGGGAGCGGTAACAGATACGCAGTATTTT. Translated, it gives CASSLAGAVTDTQYF.

About this clone itself: The limits of the CDR3 on the DNA are not certain, so only TCRdb's listed CDR3 is given. The chain has TRBV9 and TRBJ2-1; the table gives TRBD1 as D, unverified against the DNA. Germline lookup yields CDR1 SGDLS and CDR2 YYNGEE. Including both end residues, the CDR3 is 12 amino acids long. CDR3: CASSVGLGAEFF.

The gene calls are TRBV28 and TRBJ2-5, with D possibly matching TRBD2 (6 bases). This CDR3 has 19 residues. Germline CDR1 MDHEN, CDR2 SYDVKM. V lost 8 bases, J lost 0 bases, and 28 bases lay in between. DNA for the CDR3: TGTGCCAGCGGACATCGTGGTTCAGGACTAACGGCCTACCAAGAGACCCAGTACTTC. This encodes CASGHRGSGLTAYQETQYF.

In this sample, this clone turned up once. This chain uses TRBV5-4 with TRBJ2-7, with TRBD2 matching 11 bases. This CDR3 is built from 16 residues. Germline lookup yields CDR1 SGHNT and CDR2 YYREEE (reference sequence). With V trimmed by 4 bases and J by 3 bases, 9 bases remained unmatched. In DNA form, the CDR3 reads TGTGCCAGCAGCCCTGCTACTAGCGGGAGTGACTACGAGCAGTACTTC. This encodes CASSPATSGSDYEQYF. Combining the CDR3 with reference TRBV5-4 and TRBJ2-7 gives the whole variable domain ETGVTQSPTHLIKTRGQQVTLRCSSQSGHNTVSWYQQALGQGPQFIFQYYREEENGRGNFPPRFSGLQFPNYSSELNVNALELDDSALYLCASSPATSGSDYEQYFGPGTRLTVT.

J is TRBJ2-1 and V is TRBV19; D perhaps matches TRBD2 (6 bases). Germline CDR1 LNHDA, CDR2 SQIVND (reference sequence). The CDR3 extends over 13 amino acids. With 4 bases removed from V and 15 bases from J, the gap between germline ends came to 19 bases. DNA of the CDR3: TGTGCCAGTAGTACCCTTGACCGACTAGATTGGTTCTTC. Residues: CASSTLDRLDWFF.

This clone was seen a handful of times. The rearrangement links TRBV30 to TRBJ1-1; D ambiguous. Germline V gene lookup returns CDR1 GTSNPN and CDR2 SVGIG (reference sequence). The CDR3 is 12 amino acids. V lost 2 bases and J lost 6, with 10 bases in between. Here the CDR3 reads CAWSPSFAEAFF. CDR3 DNA sequence: TGTGCCTGGAGTCCGAGCTTCGCTGAAGCTTTCTTT.

The CDR3 DNA reads TGCGCCAGCTTTGACGGGGACCCCGGGAACATTCAGTACTTC. This sequence encodes CASFDGDPGNIQYF. The chain couples TRBV5-1 to TRBJ2-4; D could derive from TRBD1 or TRBD2 (5 bases each). This CDR3 contains 14 residues. V lost 7 bases and J lost 7, with 18 bases in between. Germline lookup yields CDR1 SGHRS and CDR2 YFSETQ.

The CDR3 DNA sequence: TGCAGCGTTGTCGGTACTTCCACAGATACGCAGTATTTT. Its translation: CSVVGTSTDTQYF. J is TRBJ2-3 and V is TRBV29-1; D call uncertain. The germline CDR1 and CDR2 sequences are SQVTM and ANQGSEA. Trimming shortened V by 4 bases and J by 2 bases, and 10 bases separated the two germline ends. The CDR3 has 13 residues.

V usage is TRBV5-1 and J usage is TRBJ2-1, with 12 positions matching TRBD2. The germline CDR1 and CDR2 sequences are SGHRS and YFSETQ. The V gene end was trimmed by 5 bases and the J gene end by 7 bases; junction bases not matched to a gene: 13. The length of the CDR3 is 17 residues. This CDR3 reads CASSFLLAGGPRNEQFF. For the CDR3, the DNA is TGCGCCAGCAGTTTCCTCCTAGCGGGAGGGCCAAGGAATGAGCAGTTCTTC.

The chain couples TRBV5-1 to TRBJ1-1; 10 bases align to TRBD1. The germline V gene has CDR1 SGHRS and CDR2 YFSETQ. This CDR3 is 16 amino acids long. J was trimmed by 5 bases and V by 4 bases; bases with no gene match: 11. CDR3 DNA sequence: TGCGCCAGCAGCACCTTGCCGACAGGGGGCTGGACTGAAGCTTTCTTT. This codes for CASSTLPTGGWTEAFF.

V and J are TRBV25-1 and TRBJ2-5, with 7 bases identical to TRBD1. Germline-derived CDR1 and CDR2 are MGHDK and SYGVNS. CDR3 length: 18 amino acids. J was trimmed by 7 bases and V by 4 bases; bases with no gene match: 21. CDR3 sequence reads: CASSGQGGAGVSYGTQYF. As DNA, the CDR3 is TGTGCCAGCAGTGGACAGGGTGGAGCAGGGGTATCCTACGGGACCCAGTACTTC.

The rearrangement links TRBV28 to TRBJ2-2, with 10 nucleotides matching TRBD2. This CDR3 comprises 18 residues. Germline V gives CDR1 MDHEN, CDR2 SYDVKM. The V and J ends lost 0 bases and 4 bases, in that order; junction bases with no gene match: 8. CDR3 sequence (DNA): TGTGCCAGCAGTTTATGGGCTAGCGGGAGAGGGGGCACCGGGGAGCTGTTTTTT. Translation: CASSLWASGRGGTGELFF. Complete variable domain (other parts from reference TRBV28 and TRBJ2-2): DVKVTQSSRYLVKRTGEKVFLECVQDMDHENMFWYRQDPGLGLRLIYFSYDVKMKEKGDIPEGYSVSREKKERFSLILESASTNQTSMYLCASSLWASGRGGTGELFFGEGSRLTVL.